What follows are 29 T cell receptor gamma chains derived from one specimen sequenced in a study of in vitro expanded adult blood gammadelta T cells (dated by TCRdb to about 2020). The treatment or condition label of this sample denotes: AbnobaViscum Pini, a non-fermented European mistletoe (Viscum album, pine host) extract drug, 900 to 1,000 ug/mL. Live CD3+ TCRgammadelta+ Vgamma9+ Vdelta2+ T cells were FACS-sorted on a FACS Aria III after expansion. PBMC were exposed to 800 to 1,000 ug/mL AbnobaViscum P for one day and then washed three times before expansion. Expansion of the cultures lasted 14 days, and IL-2 was replenished every 3 to 4 days. Library prep was done by 5' RACE. Sequencing used an Illumina MiSeq. TCRdb called clones afresh from the public reads with CATT; identical DNA rows were later merged. The sample has around 230 gamma-chain clones on record, around 7.6% of them singletons. The ten largest clones capture around 31% of the sample.

No antigens are known for them. Sample: gamma-delta T cells from peripheral blood expanded in culture, taken from an in vitro culture stimulated with Abnoba P. All receptors derive from an adult in good health.

This clone was picked up a small number of times. It is likely a read error: a sequence one base away is far more abundant. The chain uses TRGV9 and TRGJP. The CDR3 is 16 amino acids. In germline, CDR1 is GITISATS, CDR2 ISYDGTV (reference sequence). This CDR3 is CALWEVEELGKKNKVF. CDR3 in DNA: TGTGCCTTGTGGGAGGTGGAAGAGTTGGGCAAAAAAAACAAGGTATTT.

On this clone itself: A far larger clone is off by one base, so a read error is likely. The same CDR3 is also encoded by other DNA sequences in this sample. The chain carries TRGV9 and TRGJP. Germline V CDR1 and CDR2: GITISATS, ISYDGTV (reference sequence). CDR3 length equals 16 residues. The CDR3 protein is CALWEVQELGKKIKVF. The DNA for the CDR3 is TGTGCCTTGTGGGAGGTGCAAGAGTTGGGTAAAAAAATCAAGGTATTT.

This clone is large by share. CDR3 in amino acids: CALWEVPQELGKKIKVF. DNA of the CDR3: TGTGCCTTGTGGGAGGTGCCCCAAGAGTTGGGCAAAAAAATCAAGGTATTT. The chain recombines TRGV9 with TRGJP. The J gene is not listed in TCRdb, so it was assigned here from a DNA match to germline. Trimming at V came to 0 bases and at J to 4 bases, leaving 3 bases not matched to a gene. The CDR3 runs 17 residues. CDR1 is GITISATS, CDR2 ISYDGTV, per germline (reference sequence).

For the CDR3, the DNA is TGTGCCTTGTGGGAGGTGCGGAAGAGTTGGGCAAAAAAAATCAAGGTATTT. Residues: CALWEVRKSWAKKIKVF. The chain recombines TRGV9 with TRGJP. The CDR3 has 17 residues. Germline V CDR1 and CDR2: GITISATS, ISYDGTV (reference sequence). Unmatched junction bases numbered 15, after V lost 0 bases and J lost 16 bases.

This clone qualifies as large (0.1 to 1%). The chain carries TRGV9 and TRGJP. CDR3 length: 17 amino acids. In germline, CDR1 is GITISATS, CDR2 ISYDGTV (reference sequence). Trimming removed 0 bases from V and 7 bases from J; junction bases left unmatched: 6. Here the CDR3 DNA reads TGTGCCTTGTGGGAGGTGATTTCGGAGTTGGGCAAAAAAATCAAGGTATTT. Translation: CALWEVISELGKKIKVF.

This clone is large within its sample. The chain uses TRGV9 and TRGJP. The germline gives CDR1 GITISATS, CDR2 ISYDGTV (reference sequence). Trimming removed 5 bases from V and 3 bases from J; junction bases left unmatched: 1. The CDR3 is 15 residues long. DNA of the CDR3: TGTGCCTTGTGGGTGCAAGAGTTGGGCAAAAAAATCAAGGTATTT. Translating it yields CALWVQELGKKIKVF.

This clone was counted between two and nine times. The J gene is TRGJP, the V gene TRGV9. V lost 4 bases, J lost 4 bases, and 1 base stayed unmatched. The length of the CDR3 is 15 residues. Germline loops: CDR1 GITISATS, CDR2 ISYDGTV (reference sequence). The DNA of the CDR3 is TGTGCCTTGTGGGATCAAGAGTTGGGCAAAAAAATCAAGGTATTT. Translation: CALWDQELGKKIKVF.

In regard to this clone: A far larger clone is off by one base, so a read error is likely. The V gene is given as TRGV4, and no J gene call is available. The CDR3 is 10 amino acids. The V gene's germline CDR1 is EGSTGY and CDR2 YDSYTSSV. The chain's CDR3 is CATNYYKKIF. CDR3 DNA: TGTGCCACCAATTATTATAAGAAAATCTTT.

Remarks on this clone: Just one base apart from a much larger clone, this may be a read error. The chain combines TRGV9 with TRGJP. The CDR3 spans 16 residues. The germline V gene has CDR1 GITISATS and CDR2 ISYDGTV (reference sequence). CDR3 nucleotide sequence: TGTGCCTTGTGGGAGGTGTTAGAGTCGGGCAAAAAAATCAAGGTATTT. Residues: CALWEVLESGKKIKVF.

Here the CDR3 reads CALWEVTELGKKKIKVF. CDR3 nucleotide sequence: TGTGCCTTGTGGGAGGTGACCGAGTTGGGCAAAAAAAAAATCAAGGTATTT. The genes are TRGV9 and TRGJP. Here the J gene came from matching the DNA to germline, since TCRdb omits it. There are 17 residues in the CDR3. Trimming cost V 0 bases and J 16 bases; bases outside gene matches: 15. The germline gives CDR1 GITISATS, CDR2 ISYDGTV (reference sequence).

This clone was seen a handful of times. This rearrangement joins TRGV9 to TRGJP. Germline V CDR1 and CDR2: GITISATS, ISYDGTV (reference sequence). The trim removed 5 bases at V and 7 bases at J, leaving 5 bases unmatched. This CDR3 region has 15 residues. For the CDR3, the DNA is TGTGCCTTGTGGGGGGGGGAGTTGGGCAAAAAAATCAAGGTATTT. It specifies CALWGGELGKKIKVF.

By proportion, this clone is large. The sample has other DNA sequences that encode this CDR3 too. The chain joins TRGV9 to TRGJP. TCRdb does not report a J gene; here it was assigned by matching the DNA to germline references. Germline V gene sequence: CDR1 GITISATS, CDR2 ISYDGTV (reference sequence). V dropped 0 bases and J dropped 9; count of bases not matched to a gene: 5. The CDR3 sequence is 16 residues long. CDR3 in amino acids: CALWEVHGLGKKIKVF. The CDR3 nucleotides are TGTGCCTTGTGGGAGGTGCACGGGTTGGGCAAAAAAATCAAGGTATTT.

V usage is TRGV4 and J usage is TRGJ1 or TRGJ2. No J segment appears in TCRdb, so it was assigned here by matching the sequence to germline. The CDR3 runs to 13 residues. J gave up 6 bases and V 3 bases, and 8 bases lay outside the gene matches. Germline CDR1 reads EGSTGY; CDR2 reads YDSYTSSV. In DNA form, the CDR3 reads TGTGCCACCTGGGATAGTTTATGTTATAAGAAACTCTTT. This codes for CATWDSLCYKKLF.

This clone counts as large. CDR3 sequence reads: CATSISMDWIKTF. The CDR3 nucleotides are TGTGCCACCTCGATCTCGATGGATTGGATCAAGACGTTT. The chain has TRGV8 and TRGJP2. CDR1 and CDR2 from the germline V gene are VENAVY and YDSYNSRV. This CDR3 has 13 residues. The V gene end was trimmed by 8 bases and the J gene end by 8 bases; junction bases not matched to a gene: 11.

Sample share makes this clone hyperexpanded. Other DNA sequences in this sample translate to the same CDR3. The genes are TRGV9 and TRGJP. CDR1 is GITISATS, CDR2 ISYDGTV, per germline (reference sequence). J gave up 2 bases and V 2 bases, and 3 bases lay outside the gene matches. The CDR3 sequence is 17 residues long. CDR3 coding DNA: TGTGCCTTGTGGGAGGGCCGGCAAGAGTTGGGCAAAAAAATCAAGGTATTT. As protein: CALWEGRQELGKKIKVF.

The chain is built from TRGV9 and TRGJP. TCRdb gives no J gene; it was assigned here by matching the DNA to germline. The V gene's germline CDR1 is GITISATS and CDR2 ISYDGTV (reference sequence). With 12 bases clipped from V and 5 bases from J, the junction kept 10 bases outside the gene matches. The length of the CDR3 is 15 residues. The CDR3 coding sequence is TGTGCCCTGTTCAGAAAAGAGTTGGGCAAAAAAATCAAGGTATTT. It encodes CALFRKELGKKIKVF.

On this clone: A far larger clone is a single base away, which makes a read error likely. The rearrangement uses TRGV9 and TRGJP. Germline V gene data show CDR1 as GITISATS and CDR2 as ISYDGTV (reference sequence). The CDR3 sequence is 17 residues long. This CDR3 is CALWEVQRELGKKINVF. In DNA form, the CDR3 reads TGTGCCTTGTGGGAGGTGCAAAGGGAGTTGGGCAAAAAAATCAATGTATTT.

About this clone itself: A read error is likely here: a far larger clone is one base away. Distinct nucleotide sequences in the sample also encode this CDR3. The V call is TRGV9, the J call TRGJP. The CDR3 is made up of 17 amino acids. J was trimmed by 7 bases and V by 0 bases; bases with no gene match: 6. Per germline, CDR1 GITISATS and CDR2 ISYDGTV (reference sequence). CDR3 sequence reads: CALWEVQGELGKKIKVF. CDR3 bases: TGTGCCTTGTGGGAGGTGCAGGGCGAGTTGGGCAAAAAAATCAAGGTATTT.

The V and J genes are TRGV9 and TRGJ1 or TRGJ2. The V segment lost 2 bases and the J segment 7 bases; nucleotides outside the gene matches: 14. The V gene's germline CDR1 is GITISATS and CDR2 ISYDGTV (reference sequence). The CDR3 loop spans 15 amino acids. Here the CDR3 DNA reads TGTGCCTTGTGGGAGGCCCGCCCAGATGGGTATAAGAAACTCTTT. Residues: CALWEARPDGYKKLF.

This clone was counted a few times. A far larger clone is a single base away, which makes a read error likely. The rearrangement joins TRGV9 to TRGJP. Germline loops: CDR1 GITISATS, CDR2 ISYDGTV (reference sequence). This CDR3 comprises 16 residues. The junction had 3 bases not matched to a gene; V was cut back by 0 bases and J by 7 bases. CDR3 region: CALWEVDELGKKIKVF. For the CDR3, the DNA is TGTGCCTTGTGGGAGGTGGATGAGTTGGGCAAAAAAATCAAGGTATTT.

This clone is categorized as large (0.1 to 1%). Distinct nucleotide sequences in the sample also encode this CDR3. The rearrangement uses TRGV9 and TRGJP. This CDR3 spans 17 amino acids. Germline CDR1 reads GITISATS; CDR2 reads ISYDGTV (reference sequence). The V gene end was trimmed by 0 bases and the J gene end by 7 bases; junction bases not matched to a gene: 6. The CDR3 DNA sequence: TGTGCCTTGTGGGAGGTGAGGGAGGAGTTGGGCAAAAAAATCAAGGTATTT. It specifies CALWEVREELGKKIKVF.

This clone is large by share. The chain carries TRGV9 and TRGJP. This CDR3 is built from 17 residues. The germline CDR1 and CDR2 sequences are GITISATS and ISYDGTV (reference sequence). The junction had 4 bases not matched to a gene; V was cut back by 3 bases and J by 2 bases. This chain's CDR3 is CALWEPWQELGKKIKVF. CDR3 DNA sequence: TGTGCCTTGTGGGAGCCGTGGCAAGAGTTGGGCAAAAAAATCAAGGTATTT.

This clone was detected a few times. A far more abundant clone sits one base away, making this likely a read error. For the V gene the call is TRGV9; the J gene has no call. The CDR3 is 16 amino acids. The germline V gene encodes CDR1 GITISATS and CDR2 ISYDGTV (reference sequence). The CDR3 loop reads CALWEPQELGKKIKVF. CDR3 coding DNA: TGTGCCTTGTGGGAACCCCAAGAGTTGGGCAAAAAAATCAAGGTGTTT.

This clone is categorized as large. The sample contains more than one DNA sequence encoding this CDR3. This rearrangement joins TRGV9 to TRGJP. The CDR3 contains 16 residues. CDR1 and CDR2 from the germline V gene are GITISATS and ISYDGTV (reference sequence). Germline trimming cut 1 base from V and 4 bases from J; bases unmatched to any gene: 1. The CDR3 region has the DNA TGTGCCTTGTGGGAGGTTCAAGAGTTGGGCAAAAAAATCAAGGTATTT. It encodes CALWEVQELGKKIKVF.

In this sample, this clone is large. The genes are TRGV9 and TRGJP. The CDR3 sequence is 17 residues long. The junction had 6 bases not matched to a gene; V was cut back by 0 bases and J by 7 bases. Germline loops: CDR1 GITISATS, CDR2 ISYDGTV (reference sequence). The CDR3 sequence: CALWEVPGELGKKIKVF. As DNA, the CDR3 is TGTGCCTTGTGGGAGGTGCCGGGGGAGTTGGGCAAAAAAATCAAGGTATTT.

This clone was counted a few times. Given a far larger clone just one base away, this is likely a sequencing read error. The chain links TRGV4 to TRGJ1 or TRGJ2. CDR3 length: 9 amino acids. The germline V gene encodes CDR1 EGSTGY and CDR2 YDSYTSSV. This CDR3 is CAPWDRKLF. As DNA, the CDR3 is TGTGCCCCCTGGGATCGGAAACTCTTT.

By its share, this clone is large. The same CDR3 arises from other DNA sequences in this sample as well. V is TRGV9 and J is TRGJP. Germline CDR1 GITISATS, CDR2 ISYDGTV (reference sequence). The CDR3 loop spans 16 amino acids. J gave up 5 bases and V 2 bases, and 3 bases lay outside the gene matches. CDR3 nucleotide sequence: TGTGCCTTGTGGGAGGCGAAAGAGTTGGGCAAAAAAATCAAGGTATTT. Translation: CALWEAKELGKKIKVF.

This clone was found a few times. This chain links TRGV9 with TRGJP. No J gene is reported in TCRdb; it was inferred here by comparing the DNA with germline. V trimming: 4 bases; J trimming: 7 bases; junction bases outside the gene matches: 13. Germline values: CDR1 GITISATS, CDR2 ISYDGTV (reference sequence). The CDR3 runs to 18 residues. In DNA form, the CDR3 reads TGTGCCTTGTGGGACGACCTCCCAATCGAGTTGGGCAAAAAAATCAAGGTATTT. Its protein product is CALWDDLPIELGKKIKVF.

This clone qualifies as large (0.1 to 1%). The CDR3 sequence is CALWEHQELGKKIKVF. The CDR3 DNA reads TGTGCCTTGTGGGAACATCAAGAGTTGGGCAAAAAAATCAAGGTATTT. The chain combines TRGV9 with TRGJP. The CDR3 consists of 16 residues. Germline CDR1 GITISATS, CDR2 ISYDGTV (reference sequence). V lost 4 bases and J lost 4; bases outside the gene matches: 4.